The clone carrying this TCR beta chain was counted a few times. The antigen is undetermined. The entry originates in a study of T-cell memory formation after mild COVID-19. Study-wide results and limits: The second-wave clones peaking on day 37 were not confirmed as SARS-CoV-2-specific.

TCRdb used MiXCR to reprocess the 5' RACE reads, holding one entry per CDR3 protein. This table has about 100,000 distinct CDR3 sequences, roughly 11% appearing once. The CDR3 has 15 residues. With 4 bases clipped from V and 5 bases from J, the junction kept 8 bases outside the gene matches. The germline V gene has CDR1 SGHTA and CDR2 FQGTGA. This clonotype originated in a man aged 18 to 30 who had mild COVID-19 (a few samples of this study predate the infection). Cell type and time point are not known. The rearrangement joins TRBV7-3 to TRBJ2-5; TRBD2 agrees at 9 bases. The sequenced sample was PBMCs or a T cell subset sorted from them (not recorded which). CDR3 bases: TGTGCCAGCAGCTACGGAGCGGGGGGTTATGAGACCCAGTACTTC. This sequence encodes CASSYGAGGYETQYF.